The clone carrying this T cell receptor beta chain was counted between two and nine times. Its antigen is unknown. Study observations and caveats: The TCR gene usage of tumor memory CD4+ T cells clustered together with blood and lymph node memory CD4+ cells and with lymph node naive CD4+ cells.

The V end lost 6 bases, the J end lost 5 bases, and 10 bases lay between the germline ends. The V gene's germline CDR1 is LGHDT and CDR2 YNNKEL (reference sequence). This CDR3 spans 13 amino acids. Constant-region reverse primers amplified full-length variable regions, followed by semi-nested Nested Universal Primer A PCR. TCRdb reprocessed the 5' RACE reads with MiXCR, giving one entry per CDR3 protein. The sample includes about 5,900 distinct CDR3 sequences, roughly two thirds of them seen just once. This clonotype was obtained from a female donor with breast cancer. The chain links TRBV3-1 to TRBJ1-4; no definite D call. What was sequenced was memory CD4+ T cells sorted from a lymph node. The sample's subset: memory CD4+ T cells, CD4+CD45RO+CD25-. This CDR3 reads CASRARENEKLFF. DNA of the CDR3: TGTGCCAGCAGGGCGAGGGAGAATGAAAAACTGTTTTTT.